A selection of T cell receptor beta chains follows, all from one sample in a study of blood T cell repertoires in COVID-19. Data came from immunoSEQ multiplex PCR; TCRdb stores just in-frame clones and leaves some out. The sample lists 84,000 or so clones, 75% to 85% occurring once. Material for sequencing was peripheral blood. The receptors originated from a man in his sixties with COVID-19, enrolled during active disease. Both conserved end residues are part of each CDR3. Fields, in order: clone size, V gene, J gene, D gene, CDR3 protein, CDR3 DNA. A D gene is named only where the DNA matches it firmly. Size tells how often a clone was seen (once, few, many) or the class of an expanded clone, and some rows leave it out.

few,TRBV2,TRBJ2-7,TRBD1,CASTLSRTGAPYEQYF,TGTGCCAGCACGTTAAGCCGGACAGGGGCCCCCTACGAGCAGTACTTC
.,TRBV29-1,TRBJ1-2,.,CSVYSYGYTF,TGCAGCGTTTACAGCTATGGCTACACCTTC
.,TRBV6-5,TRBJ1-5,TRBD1,CASRGQGATPQHF,TGTGCCAGCAGGGGACAGGGGGCGACGCCCCAGCATTTT
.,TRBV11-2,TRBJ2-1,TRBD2,CASSSQRGRYNEQFF,TGTGCCAGCAGTTCTCAGCGGGGCCGTTACAATGAGCAGTTCTTC
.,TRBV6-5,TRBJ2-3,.,CASSQLRTDTQYF,TGTGCCAGCAGCCAACTACGCACAGATACGCAGTATTTT
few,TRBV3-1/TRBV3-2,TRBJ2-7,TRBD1,CASSQVSGLGQGAGEQYF,TGTGCCAGCAGCCAAGTATCTGGGCTTGGACAGGGGGCGGGCGAGCAGTACTTC
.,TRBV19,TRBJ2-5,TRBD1,CASSKSPGQQETQYF,TGTGCCAGTAGTAAATCCCCGGGACAGCAAGAGACCCAGTACTTC
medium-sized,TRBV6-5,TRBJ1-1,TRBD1,CASSYSRGLTEAFF,TGTGCCAGCAGTTACTCTAGGGGGCTCACTGAAGCTTTCTTT
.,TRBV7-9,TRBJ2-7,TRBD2,CASSLGTSGEHLSYEQYF,TGTGCCAGCAGCTTAGGGACTAGCGGGGAACACCTCTCCTACGAGCAGTACTTC
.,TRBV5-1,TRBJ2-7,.,CASSLPGAYEQYF,TGCGCCAGCAGCTTACCGGGAGCCTACGAGCAGTACTTC
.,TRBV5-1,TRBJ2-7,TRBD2,CASSSGSSEQYF,TGCGCCAGCAGTAGCGGGAGCTCCGAGCAGTACTTC
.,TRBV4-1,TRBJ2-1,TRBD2,CASSRSGRDYNEQFF,TGCGCCAGCAGCCGGAGCGGGAGAGACTACAATGAGCAGTTCTTC
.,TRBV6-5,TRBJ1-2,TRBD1,CASSSWTGLNYGYTF,TGTGCCAGCAGTTCATGGACAGGGCTGAACTATGGCTACACCTTC
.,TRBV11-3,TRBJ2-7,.,CASSLSPGTYYDGQYF,TGTGCCAGCAGCTTGAGTCCCGGGACTTACTACGATGGGCAGTACTTC
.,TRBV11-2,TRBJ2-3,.,CASSRPWGRRRTDTQYF,TGTGCCAGCAGCCGTCCCTGGGGCAGACGCCGCACAGATACGCAGTATTTT
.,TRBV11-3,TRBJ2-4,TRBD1,CASSLVGTGGFGAKNIQYF,TGTGCCAGCAGCTTAGTTGGGACAGGGGGCTTCGGTGCCAAAAACATTCAGTACTTC
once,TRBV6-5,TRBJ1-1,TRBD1,CASSQGARTEAFF,TGTGCCAGCAGCCAGGGGGCGCGCACTGAAGCTTTCTTT
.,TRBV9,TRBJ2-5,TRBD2,CASSSGGLETQYF,TGTGCCAGCAGCTCGGGGGGGTTGGAGACCCAGTACTTC
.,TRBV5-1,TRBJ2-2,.,CASSLGQIGGTGELFF,TGCGCCAGCAGCTTGGGTCAAATCGGCGGTACCGGGGAGCTGTTTTTT
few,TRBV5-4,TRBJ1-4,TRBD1,CASSHKTGENEKLFF,TGTGCCAGCAGCCATAAGACAGGGGAAAATGAAAAACTGTTTTTT
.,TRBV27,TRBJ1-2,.,CASSLRLGEGYTF,TGTGCCAGCAGTCTCCGTCTAGGGGAAGGCTACACCTTC
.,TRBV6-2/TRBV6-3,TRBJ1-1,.,CASSYFESTEAFF,TGTGCCAGCAGTTACTTCGAGAGCACTGAAGCTTTCTTT
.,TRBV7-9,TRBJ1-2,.,CASTYSGQSGGYTF,TGTGCCAGCACCTACTCCGGGCAAAGCGGTGGCTACACCTTC
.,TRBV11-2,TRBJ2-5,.,CASSLVISDQETQYF,TGTGCCAGCAGCTTAGTAATTAGCGATCAAGAGACCCAGTACTTC
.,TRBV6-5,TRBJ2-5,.,CAHGGAQETQYF,TGTGCCCACGGAGGAGCCCAAGAGACCCAGTACTTC
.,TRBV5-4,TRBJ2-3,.,CASSLGGRTDTQYF,TGTGCCAGCAGCTTGGGGGGCCGCACAGATACGCAGTATTTT